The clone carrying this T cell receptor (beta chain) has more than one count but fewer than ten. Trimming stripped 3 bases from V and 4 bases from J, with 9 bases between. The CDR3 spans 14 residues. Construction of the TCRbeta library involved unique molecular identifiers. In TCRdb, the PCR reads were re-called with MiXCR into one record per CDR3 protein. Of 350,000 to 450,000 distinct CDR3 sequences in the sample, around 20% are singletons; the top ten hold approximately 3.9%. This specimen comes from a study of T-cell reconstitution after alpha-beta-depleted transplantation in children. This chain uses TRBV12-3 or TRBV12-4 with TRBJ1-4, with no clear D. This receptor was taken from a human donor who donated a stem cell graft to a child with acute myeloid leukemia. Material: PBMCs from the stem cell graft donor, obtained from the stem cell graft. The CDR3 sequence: CASSFRHFNEKLFF. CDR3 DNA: TGTGCCAGCAGTTTTCGGCACTTTAATGAAAAACTGTTTTTT.